The 8 T cell receptor beta chains reported below all come from one sample, sequenced in a study of blood T cell repertoires in COVID-19. TCRdb's copy holds only in-frame clones and misses some; the assay was immunoSEQ multiplex PCR. The sample lists some 200,000 clones, approximately 91% occurring once. Sequencing used peripheral blood. The receptors shown here come from a middle-aged woman with acute or convalescent COVID-19.

This CDR3 is CASSLEEGMRGYTF. CDR3 nucleotide sequence: TGTGCCAGCAGCTTAGAGGAGGGAATGAGAGGCTACACCTTC. V gene TRBV7-9 combines with J gene TRBJ1-2; D call uncertain. Trimming stripped 1 base from V and 8 bases from J, with 14 bases between. Germline V gives CDR1 SEHNR, CDR2 FQNEAQ (reference sequence). This CDR3 spans 14 amino acids.

The gene calls are TRBV10-2 and TRBJ2-5, with D tentatively TRBD2 (7 bases). Trimming pared 5 bases from V and 3 bases from J, leaving 13 bases between. Per the germline V gene, CDR1 is WSHSY and CDR2 is SAAADI. The CDR3 runs 14 residues. CDR3 in amino acids: CASSQGGTKETQYF. DNA for the CDR3: TGCGCCAGCAGTCAAGGGGGGACTAAAGAGACCCAGTACTTC.

The chain links TRBV19 to TRBJ2-3; TRBD2 aligns across 8 bases. Germline V CDR1 and CDR2: LNHDA, SQIVND (reference sequence). This CDR3 has 15 amino acids. Trimming removed 5 bases from V and 5 bases from J; junction bases left unmatched: 9. CDR3 sequence (DNA): TGTGCCAGTAGTCTTACGGGACTAGATGGAGATACGCAGTATTTT. This sequence encodes CASSLTGLDGDTQYF.

This clone was counted a few times. The CDR3 loop is CASSQGGLEAFF. As DNA, the CDR3 is TGTGCCAGCAGCCAAGGTGGACTTGAAGCTTTCTTT. This chain connects TRBV4-2 to TRBJ1-1, with D unresolved. The V end lost 1 base, the J end lost 7 bases, and 7 bases lay between the germline ends. From germline, CDR1 is LGHNA and CDR2 YNFKEQ. The CDR3 is 12 amino acids.

This sequence joins TRBV5-1 and TRBJ2-1, with D possibly TRBD2 on 6 matching bases. Trimming stripped 3 bases from V and 7 bases from J, with 8 bases between. This CDR3 contains 12 residues. Germline lookup yields CDR1 SGHRS and CDR2 YFSETQ. CDR3 nucleotides: TGCGCCAGCAGCTACCGGGGGAATGAGCAGTTCTTC. Translated, it gives CASSYRGNEQFF.

V and J are TRBV10-3 and TRBJ2-3; 9 nucleotides align to TRBD2. V lost 0 bases, J lost 4 bases, and 5 bases stayed unmatched. The length of the CDR3 is 16 residues. Germline V gene lookup returns CDR1 ENHRY and CDR2 SYGVKD. CDR3 residues: CAISESSRTSADTQYF. DNA for the CDR3: TGTGCCATCAGTGAGTCGTCGCGGACTAGCGCAGATACGCAGTATTTT.

The chain combines TRBV18 with TRBJ1-4; 7 positions agree with TRBD1. CDR3 length: 14 residues. Germline trimming cut 6 bases from V and 7 bases from J; bases unmatched to any gene: 8. Germline CDR1 KGHSH, CDR2 LQKENI. The DNA for the CDR3 is TGTGCCAGCTCGCTTGCCGGGACAGCTGAAAAACTGTTTTTT. Translated, it gives CASSLAGTAEKLFF.

The chain has TRBV10-3 and TRBJ2-5; possibly TRBD2 for D (5 bases). The CDR3 loop spans 14 amino acids. Germline V gene lookup returns CDR1 ENHRY and CDR2 SYGVKD. V lost 9 bases, J lost 2 bases, and 16 bases lay in between. The CDR3 sequence: CAIGETPAQETQYF. The CDR3 coding sequence is TGTGCCATTGGGGAGACTCCCGCTCAAGAGACCCAGTACTTC.